The 18 T cell receptor beta chains given below trace back to one sample, sequenced in a study of cytomegalovirus exposure and HLA in healthy donors. Sequenced by immunoSEQ multiplex PCR; TCRdb stores in-frame clones only, minus some. The data hold 250,000 to 400,000 clones, with roughly 87% observed a single time. Sequenced input: PBMCs. These receptors originate from a man under 40 in good health and CMV-seronegative.

The genes are TRBV18 and TRBJ2-7, with D possibly being TRBD1 (5 bases). The CDR3 loop spans 15 amino acids. From germline, CDR1 is KGHSH and CDR2 LQKENI. V shed 3 bases and J shed 5 bases, with 17 bases lying between them. CDR3 sequence (DNA): TGTGCCAGCTCACCGTTACCTACAGGAAAGGACGAGCAGTACTTC. This gives the protein CASSPLPTGKDEQYF. Complete variable domain (other parts from reference TRBV18 and TRBJ2-7): NAGVMQNPRHLVRRRGQEARLRCSPMKGHSHVYWYRQLPEEGLKFMVYLQKENIIDESGMPKERFSAEFPKEGPSILRIQQVVRGDSAAYFCASSPLPTGKDEQYFGPGTRLTVT.

This chain connects TRBV6-5 to TRBJ1-5; D gene ambiguous. CDR1 and CDR2 (germline): MNHEY, SVGAGI. The length of the CDR3 is 14 residues. V was cut by 2 bases and J by 7 bases, with 12 bases left in between. CDR3 residues: CASSYRLSGQPQHF. CDR3 DNA sequence: TGTGCCAGCAGTTACCGACTGTCTGGCCAGCCCCAGCATTTT.

This chain links TRBV6-5 with TRBJ1-1; D may be TRBD1 (5 bases). V shed 11 bases and J shed 4 bases, with 17 bases lying between them. The CDR3 runs to 13 residues. CDR1 is MNHEY, CDR2 SVGAGI, per germline. The CDR3, as DNA: TGTGCCTCATATGCGGGGGGTAGCACTGAAGCTTTCTTT. Translating gives CASYAGGSTEAFF.

This rearrangement joins TRBV9 to TRBJ1-2, with D possibly being TRBD1 (5 bases). This CDR3 region has 16 residues. Germline CDR1 SGDLS, CDR2 YYNGEE. Trimming cost V 0 bases and J 8 bases, with 20 bases left between them. CDR3 residues: CASSVAGGGEYIGYTF. Here the CDR3 DNA reads TGTGCCAGCAGCGTAGCTGGCGGGGGAGAGTATATCGGCTACACCTTC.

The CDR3: CASSQSSTSGFAGFF. The DNA of the CDR3 is TGTGCCAGCAGCCAATCGTCGACTAGCGGCTTCGCCGGGTTCTTC. This sequence joins TRBV16 and TRBJ2-1; 9 nucleotides align to TRBD2. The germline V gene has CDR1 KGHSY and CDR2 FQNENV. This CDR3 contains 15 residues. The V segment lost 0 bases and the J segment 15 bases; nucleotides outside the gene matches: 12. Looking up the rest from reference TRBV16 and TRBJ2-1 gives the full variable domain: GEEVAQTPKHLVRGEGQKAKLYCAPIKGHSYVFWYQQVLKNEFKFLISFQNENVFDETGMPKERFSAKCLPNSPCSLEIQATKLEDSAVYFCASSQSSTSGFAGFFGPGTRLTVL.

The CDR3 sequence is CASSFKTPHRYTF. The CDR3 nucleotides are TGTGCCAGCAGCTTCAAGACACCACATCGCTACACCTTC. V is TRBV5-6 and J is TRBJ1-2; D call uncertain. This CDR3 comprises 13 residues. CDR1 is SGHDT, CDR2 YYEEEE, per germline. Deletions cut 2 bases from V and 9 bases from J, with 14 bases between.

The chain recombines TRBV10-2 with TRBJ1-3; a possible D gene is TRBD1 (5 bases). V gave up 1 base and J gave up 3 bases, with 16 bases separating them. Germline V gene data show CDR1 as WSHSY and CDR2 as SAAADI. This CDR3 comprises 17 residues. The CDR3 DNA reads as TGCGCCAGCAGTGAGTTCCCGACAGCAATTGGTGGAAACACCATATATTTT. Translating it yields CASSEFPTAIGGNTIYF.

The gene calls are TRBV5-6 and TRBJ2-5; TRBD1 is a possible D gene (5 bases). The CDR3 contains 14 residues. CDR1 and CDR2 from the germline V gene are SGHDT and YYEEEE. V was pared by 3 bases and J by 4 bases, with 13 bases between. CDR3 loop: CASSSRQIRETQYF. CDR3 in DNA: TGTGCCAGCAGCTCCCGACAGATCAGAGAGACCCAGTACTTC.

The chain is built from TRBV25-1 and TRBJ2-5; no definite D call. The CDR3 runs to 13 residues. With 3 bases removed from V and 5 bases from J, the gap between germline ends came to 10 bases. Germline V CDR1 and CDR2: MGHDK, SYGVNS. The CDR3 loop reads CASSDPPLETQYF. DNA of the CDR3: TGTGCCAGCAGTGACCCCCCTTTGGAGACCCAGTACTTC.

This clone was detected only a few times. The chain joins TRBV11-2 to TRBJ2-7, with 8 nucleotides matching TRBD1. Germline V gives CDR1 SGHAT, CDR2 FQNNGV. The CDR3 length is 15 residues. The V and J ends lost 1 base and 3 bases, in that order; junction bases with no gene match: 5. The DNA for the CDR3 is TGTGCCAGCAGCTTAGGGCCGGGACAGGTCTACGAGCAGTACTTC. Translating it yields CASSLGPGQVYEQYF.

J is TRBJ1-1 and V is TRBV11-2; 10 positions agree with TRBD1. Trimming at V came to 4 bases and at J to 5 bases, leaving 7 bases not matched to a gene. This CDR3 has 15 amino acids. In germline, CDR1 is SGHAT, CDR2 FQNNGV. The CDR3, as DNA: TGTGCCAGCAGCTCAACGGGACAGGGGTGGACTGAAGCTTTCTTT. This gives the protein CASSSTGQGWTEAFF.

This clone showed up just once. The chain uses TRBV7-9 and TRBJ1-2; D possibly corresponds to TRBD1 (5 bases). The CDR3 consists of 15 residues. Germline V gives CDR1 SEHNR, CDR2 FQNEAQ (reference sequence). Trimming removed 1 base at V and 7 bases at J, with 16 bases between. CDR3 in DNA: TGTGCCAGCAGCTTAGATGCAGGGAACGCGGCTGGCTACACCTTC. The encoded protein is CASSLDAGNAAGYTF.

The genes are TRBV18 and TRBJ1-1; weak D call: TRBD1 (6 bases). Deletions cut 1 base from V and 2 bases from J, with 14 bases between. From germline, CDR1 is KGHSH and CDR2 LQKENI. The CDR3 has 16 residues. CDR3 in amino acids: CASSPQGRQANTEAFF. The CDR3 nucleotides are TGTGCCAGCTCACCACAGGGGAGACAGGCAAACACTGAAGCTTTCTTT.

The rearrangement uses TRBV6-1 and TRBJ2-7; D uncertain. V was pared by 7 bases and J by 0 bases, with 10 bases between. CDR1 and CDR2 (germline): MNHNS, SASEGT. The CDR3 extends over 13 amino acids. CDR3 protein: CASTQAHSYEQYF. For the CDR3, the DNA is TGTGCCAGCACGCAGGCCCACTCCTACGAGCAGTACTTC.

CDR3 protein: CASSQDHEWRRSTDTQYF. Here the CDR3 DNA reads TGCGCCAGCAGCCAAGATCACGAGTGGCGGAGAAGCACAGATACGCAGTATTTT. The chain recombines TRBV4-3 with TRBJ2-3; no clear D. Germline V gives CDR1 LGHNA, CDR2 YSLEER. V was shortened by 0 bases and J by 0 bases, with 16 bases between the two germline ends. The CDR3 covers 18 residues.

The J gene is TRBJ2-7, the V gene TRBV6-6, with D hard to call. CDR1 is MNHNY, CDR2 SVGAGI, per germline (reference sequence). CDR3 length: 13 residues. Trimming stripped 2 bases from V and 5 bases from J, with 10 bases between. This CDR3 reads CASSYGVWDEQYF. The CDR3 DNA sequence: TGTGCCAGCAGTTACGGAGTCTGGGACGAGCAGTACTTC.

Only one count was recorded for this clone. This sequence joins TRBV7-9 and TRBJ2-1; 8 bases line up with TRBD2. Germline V CDR1 and CDR2: SEHNR, FQNEAQ (reference sequence). This CDR3 is 16 amino acids long. J was trimmed by 2 bases and V by 5 bases; bases with no gene match: 8. The CDR3 reads CASSRTLGLAYNEQFF. As DNA, the CDR3 is TGTGCCAGCAGCCGGACGCTGGGACTAGCCTACAATGAGCAGTTCTTC.

This clone showed up just a few times. The V call is TRBV6-6, the J call TRBJ1-5; D remains ambiguous. V lost 4 bases to trimming and J lost 3 bases, with 4 bases between them. CDR1 is MNHNY, CDR2 SVGAGI, per germline (reference sequence). The CDR3 runs 12 residues. The DNA for the CDR3 is TGTGCCAGCAGTTCCTACAATCAGCCCCAGCATTTT. It specifies CASSSYNQPQHF.